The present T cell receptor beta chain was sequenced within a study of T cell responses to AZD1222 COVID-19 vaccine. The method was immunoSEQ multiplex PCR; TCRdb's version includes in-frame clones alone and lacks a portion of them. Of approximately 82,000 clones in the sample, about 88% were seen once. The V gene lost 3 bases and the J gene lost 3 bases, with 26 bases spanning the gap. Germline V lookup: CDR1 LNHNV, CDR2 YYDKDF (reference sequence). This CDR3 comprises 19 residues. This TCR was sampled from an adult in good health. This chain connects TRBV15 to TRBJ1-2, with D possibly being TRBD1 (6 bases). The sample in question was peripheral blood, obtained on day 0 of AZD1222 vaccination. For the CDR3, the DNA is TGTGCCACCAGCAGCCCAACCTCCATGCTAGGGGGAAGTGACTATGGCTACACCTTC. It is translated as CATSSPTSMLGGSDYGYTF.